The clone carrying this TCR beta chain came up a few times. Antigen: not known. The data originate from a study of T cells in Graves' hyperthyroidism and ophthalmopathy. Study details: The blood sample was taken at first diagnosis, before treatment began.

Notes on the study in general: The blood repertoire included most of the expanded thyroid clonotypes above 0.001.

Calling Graves' hyperthyroidism stable meant ophthalmopathy did not progress within 18 months. Uncontrolled infection, other autoimmune disease, pregnancy or lactation led to exclusion. The V gene's germline CDR1 is LGHDT and CDR2 YNNKEL (reference sequence). Trimming cost V 7 bases and J 1 base, with 10 bases left between them. CDR3 length: 13 residues. It was RNA transcripts that yielded the amplified TCR beta CDR3 regions. HTBI primers drove first-round RT-PCR of the TCR CDR3. Using its own MiXCR run on the multiplex PCR reads, TCRdb lists one record per CDR3 protein. The top ten clones hold 9% to 9.5% of a sample with about 360,000 distinct CDR3 sequences, roughly 13% of them seen once.

Source material: blood. The sequence came from a woman aged 18-30 years with Graves' hyperthyroidism. V usage is TRBV3-1 and J usage is TRBJ1-1; weak D call: TRBD1 (6 bases). CDR3 in DNA: TGTGCCAGCACCATAGGGGGGAACACTGAAGCTTTCTTT. Amino acids: CASTIGGNTEAFF. The complete variable domain, with remaining parts taken from reference TRBV3-1 and TRBJ1-1, reads DTAVSQTPKYLVTQMGNDKSIKCEQNLGHDTMYWYKQDSKKFLKIMFSYNNKELIINETVPNRFSPKSPDKAHLNLHINSLELGDSAVYFCASTIGGNTEAFFGQGTRLTVV.